This T cell receptor (beta chain) was profiled in a study of blood T cells in healthy people across ages. This CDR3 is 14 amino acids long. Germline V CDR1 and CDR2: SGHRS, YFSETQ. Peripheral blood samples of 9 to 10 milliliters were drawn from each donor. A second PCR, run for roughly 7 to 12 cycles, used a sample-barcoded 5' primer plus a J-beta primer mix. From the 5' RACE reads, TCRdb called clonotypes with MiXCR, one entry per CDR3 protein. The sample holds about 640,000 distinct CDR3 sequences, 58% seen once. The sequencing input was blood. This clonotype was obtained from a man between 60 and 70 years old in good health. The V call is TRBV5-1, the J call TRBJ2-5; 7 positions match TRBD1. The J call may be wrong; the DNA end is better matched by TRBJ2-7. CDR3 nucleotides: TGCGCCAGCAGCTTGGATCCAGGGGGCTACGAGCAGTACTTC. This codes for CASSLDPGGYEQYF.